This is a list of T cell receptor beta chains from one sample in a study of cytomegalovirus exposure and HLA in healthy donors. Sequenced by immunoSEQ multiplex PCR; TCRdb stores in-frame clones only, minus some. The repertoire includes under 95,000 clones, roughly 95% of them detected once, and approximately 3.5% sits in the top ten. Sequenced sample: PBMCs. Every receptor here comes from a woman aged 18-30 years in good health and CMV-seropositive. The CDR3 runs from the conserved cysteine through the conserved F or W. A D gene is named only where the DNA matches it firmly. The size entry is marked missing in some rows and otherwise reads once, few, many or a size class.

V: TRBV5-1; size: -; D: -; J: TRBJ2-7; DNA: TGCGCCAGCAGCTTGGTGAGCAGGGCTTACGAGCAGTACTTC; CDR3: CASSLVSRAYEQYF
V: TRBV27; size: -; D: -; J: TRBJ2-2; DNA: TGTGCCAGCAGTCCCCTGAACACCGGGGAGCTGTTTTTT; CDR3: CASSPLNTGELFF
V: TRBV20-1; size: -; D: TRBD1; J: TRBJ2-3; DNA: TGCAGTGCGGGGGGACAGGGTCCGCAGTATTTT; CDR3: CSAGGQGPQYF
V: TRBV28; size: once; D: -; J: TRBJ1-4; DNA: TGTGCCAGCAGTTTGTGGCTGGGAGGAACTAATGAAAAACTGTTTTTT; CDR3: CASSLWLGGTNEKLFF
V: TRBV5-5; size: -; D: TRBD2; J: TRBJ2-1; DNA: TGTGCCAGCAGCTTGGCGCGACTAGCGATCTACAATGAGCAGTTCTTC; CDR3: CASSLARLAIYNEQFF
V: TRBV21-1; size: few; D: -; J: TRBJ1-6; DNA: TGTGCCAGCAGGAAAAACAGGGGCGGGTCCTATAATTCACCCCTCCACTTT; CDR3: CASRKNRGGSYNSPLHF
V: TRBV20-1; size: -; D: -; J: TRBJ1-1; DNA: TGCAGTGCTAGAGTCTACACTGAAGCTTTCTTT; CDR3: CSARVYTEAFF
V: TRBV14; size: once; D: -; J: TRBJ1-2; DNA: TGTGCCAGCAGCCAAGATTCCAGATACTATGGCTACACCTTC; CDR3: CASSQDSRYYGYTF
V: TRBV5-1; size: -; D: TRBD1; J: TRBJ1-1; DNA: TGCGCCAGCAGCTTGGAGGGCAGGGGGCCAAGAGTGAGGACTGAAGCTTTCTTT; CDR3: CASSLEGRGPRVRTEAFF
V: TRBV5-6; size: -; D: -; J: TRBJ1-2; DNA: TGTGCCAGCAGCCCATACGTACAAGAGACAGAAACCGTTAGTGGCTACACCTTC; CDR3: CASSPYVQETETVSGYTF
V: TRBV5-4; size: once; D: -; J: TRBJ1-2; DNA: TGTGCCAGCAGTTCGCAGAGCGCTAACTATGGCTACACCTTC; CDR3: CASSSQSANYGYTF
V: TRBV7-9; size: -; D: TRBD1; J: TRBJ2-2; DNA: TGTGCCAGCAGCTCAGGAAGACAGGGGAACACCGGGGAGCTGTTTTTT; CDR3: CASSSGRQGNTGELFF